Below are 5 T cell receptor beta chains sequenced from a single sample in a study of blood T cell repertoires in COVID-19. This table comes from immunoSEQ multiplex PCR, and its TCRdb copy is limited to in-frame clones, with some not included. This sample carries a few hundred thousand clones, around 86% of them seen once, and the ten largest clones take over 7.5%. The sequenced material came from peripheral blood. These TCRs come from a man aged 40-49 years who had recovered from COVID-19.

The rearrangement joins TRBV7-2 to TRBJ1-4; 11 positions match TRBD1. Germline trimming cut 1 base from V and 7 bases from J; bases unmatched to any gene: 11. The CDR3 consists of 18 residues. The germline CDR1 and CDR2 sequences are SGHTA and FQGNSA. CDR3 sequence: CASSLGIRVGTGGEKLFF. DNA for the CDR3: TGTGCCAGCAGCTTAGGAATTCGGGTGGGGACAGGGGGTGAAAAACTGTTTTTT.

The chain joins TRBV7-2 to TRBJ2-7; weak D call: TRBD1 (5 bases). Trimming took off 11 bases at V and 6 bases at J, with 23 bases between the two ends. Germline assignment: CDR1 SGHTA and CDR2 FQGNSA. The length of the CDR3 is 14 residues. The chain's CDR3 is CAGIIQGVLREQYF. The CDR3 DNA is TGTGCCGGTATAATTCAGGGTGTCCTTCGCGAGCAGTACTTC.

The chain joins TRBV7-6 to TRBJ2-5; 8 nucleotides align to TRBD2. The CDR3 contains 19 residues. From germline, CDR1 is SGHVS and CDR2 FNYEAQ. After removal of 4 bases from V and 7 bases from J, the junction contained 23 bases not matched to a gene. CDR3 residues: CASSYMLWTSRNRYATQYF. In nucleotides, the CDR3 is TGTGCCAGCAGCTATATGCTTTGGACTAGCCGAAACCGCTACGCGACCCAGTACTTC.

This clone was recorded only once. The genes are TRBV19 and TRBJ2-3; the D is unclear. This CDR3 is built from 13 residues. V lost 8 bases and J lost 6, with 15 bases in between. Germline V gives CDR1 LNHDA, CDR2 SQIVND (reference sequence). The DNA for the CDR3 is TGTGCCAGTGGAATTTACTTGGAGGATACGCAGTATTTT. Translating gives CASGIYLEDTQYF. Looking up the rest from reference TRBV19 and TRBJ2-3 gives the full variable domain: DGGITQSPKYLFRKEGQNVTLSCEQNLNHDAMYWYRQDPGQGLRLIYYSQIVNDFQKGDIAEGYSVSREKKESFPLTVTSAQKNPTAFYLCASGIYLEDTQYFGPGTRLTVL.

The V gene is TRBV5-4, the J gene TRBJ2-7; unclear D gene. The V and J ends lost 4 bases and 5 bases respectively, with 13 bases between them. The CDR3 length is 13 residues. In germline, CDR1 is SGHNT, CDR2 YYREEE (reference sequence). DNA for the CDR3: TGTGCCAGCAGCCTCCCGATAGAAAACGAGCAGTACTTC. As protein: CASSLPIENEQYF.